Below, 21 T cell receptor beta chains from the same sample are listed, as sequenced in a study of cytomegalovirus exposure and HLA in healthy donors. Amplification used 60 Vbeta primers and 13 Jbeta primers. Here immunoSEQ multiplex PCR was the method, and the copy in TCRdb shows in-frame clones only, minus some. The data hold some 200,000 clones, with approximately 82% observed a single time. Material: PBMCs. All receptors come from a man between 18 and 29 years old in good health and CMV-seronegative.

DNA of the CDR3: TGTGCCATCAAGCAGGGTGTTGGAGAAAAACTGTTTTTT. Translating it yields CAIKQGVGEKLFF. The rearrangement uses TRBV10-3 and TRBJ1-4; perhaps TRBD1 as D (5 bases). The germline gives CDR1 ENHRY, CDR2 SYGVKD. V was pared by 7 bases and J by 8 bases, with 14 bases between. This CDR3 has 13 residues.

The CDR3 DNA reads as TGTGCCAGTATTGATGGGGGGGCTGGCAATCAGCCCCAGCATTTT. Protein sequence: CASIDGGAGNQPQHF. This chain uses TRBV19 with TRBJ1-5; weak D call: TRBD1 (6 bases). CDR1 and CDR2 from the germline V gene are LNHDA and SQIVND (reference sequence). This CDR3 region has 15 residues. Between the trimmed V and J ends, which lost 7 bases and 2 bases, there was a span of 15 bases.

The rearrangement links TRBV5-4 to TRBJ2-5, with a tentative D call TRBD2 (6 bases). V lost 4 bases and J 5 bases, leaving 18 bases between the germline ends. Germline CDR1 and CDR2: SGHNT and YYREEE (reference sequence). The CDR3 runs 15 residues. The DNA of the CDR3 is TGTGCCAGCAGCGGTAGCGGAGAGGTTGGCGAGACCCAGTACTTC. Residues: CASSGSGEVGETQYF.

This clone was counted a single time. The chain combines TRBV25-1 with TRBJ2-3, with D tentatively TRBD2 (6 bases). CDR3 length: 16 residues. Trimming shortened V by 4 bases and J by 6 bases, and 20 bases separated the two germline ends. Germline V gene sequence: CDR1 MGHDK, CDR2 SYGVNS. This CDR3 is CASSASRSGAPDTQYF. CDR3 DNA: TGTGCCAGCAGTGCTTCTCGATCGGGAGCCCCGGATACGCAGTATTTT.

There are a few counts of this clone. The gene calls are TRBV28 and TRBJ1-2; the match to TRBD1 covers 8 bases. The CDR3 runs to 14 residues. Germline loops: CDR1 MDHEN, CDR2 SYDVKM. V lost 8 bases to trimming and J lost 8 bases; unmatched junction nucleotides: 13. The CDR3 loop reads CASYRTGFRGGYTF. CDR3 DNA: TGTGCCAGCTATCGGACAGGGTTTAGGGGGGGCTACACCTTC.

This clone showed up just a few times. The chain has TRBV19 and TRBJ1-2; 7 bases map to TRBD1. Germline CDR1 is LNHDA and CDR2 is SQIVND (reference sequence). There are 15 residues in the CDR3. The V gene end was trimmed by 3 bases and the J gene end by 5 bases; junction bases not matched to a gene: 9. For the CDR3, the DNA is TGTGCCAGTAGTATCCCGCCGGGGACAGCTTATGGCTACACCTTC. Residues: CASSIPPGTAYGYTF.

V is TRBV11-3 and J is TRBJ2-7; TRBD1 matches 7 bases. J lost 3 bases, V lost 1 base, and 3 bases had no gene match. The CDR3 sequence is 14 residues long. CDR1 is SGHNT, CDR2 YENEEA, per germline. The CDR3 loop is CASSLGGQNYEQYF. CDR3 nucleotide sequence: TGTGCCAGCAGCTTAGGGGGACAGAACTACGAGCAGTACTTC.

V and J are TRBV27 and TRBJ2-7; 7 bases map to TRBD1. Trimming cost V 4 bases and J 2 bases; bases outside gene matches: 5. The CDR3 sequence is 14 residues long. In germline, CDR1 is MNHEY, CDR2 SMNVEV (reference sequence). The CDR3 sequence is CASSWTGRAYEQYF. In nucleotides, the CDR3 is TGTGCCAGCAGTTGGACAGGACGGGCCTACGAGCAGTACTTC.

The chain uses TRBV9 and TRBJ2-1; D not certain. Trimming left V 6 bases short and J 9 bases short, with 13 bases between. This CDR3 spans 12 amino acids. Germline CDR1 reads SGDLS; CDR2 reads YYNGEE. CDR3 coding DNA: TGTGCCAGCAATGTTCGATCGGGTGAGCAGTTCTTC. Translation gives CASNVRSGEQFF.

In this sample, this clone turned up once. J is TRBJ2-7 and V is TRBV14; TRBD1 might be the D (6 bases). Germline-derived CDR1 and CDR2 are SGHDN and FVKESK. The CDR3 loop spans 13 amino acids. V was cut by 3 bases and J by 6 bases, with 12 bases left in between. CDR3 coding DNA: TGTGCCAGCAGCCACTTACAGGGCGCCGAGCAGTACTTC. It translates to CASSHLQGAEQYF.

V usage is TRBV19 and J usage is TRBJ2-1; possibly TRBD1 for D (5 bases). Trimming took off 5 bases at V and 2 bases at J, with 7 bases between the two ends. The germline V gene encodes CDR1 LNHDA and CDR2 SQIVND (reference sequence). This CDR3 is built from 13 residues. In DNA form, the CDR3 reads TGTGCCAGTAGTCCAGGGACCTACAATGAGCAGTTCTTC. Its translation is CASSPGTYNEQFF.

The chain combines TRBV1 with TRBJ2-7; the table's D call of TRBD2 was not tested on the DNA. TRBV1 is labeled a pseudogene. There are 19 residues in the CDR3. The CDR3 protein is CTSSQDWLRGGPLGSEQYF. CDR3 DNA sequence: TGCACCAGCAGCCAAGACTGGCTCCGCGGTGGTCCCCTAGGGAGCGAGCAGTACTTC.

This clone was seen more than once but under ten times. The genes are TRBV14 and TRBJ2-5; the D gene is possibly TRBD2 (5 bases). CDR1 is SGHDN, CDR2 FVKESK, per germline. With 5 bases removed from V and 4 bases from J, the gap between germline ends came to 17 bases. The CDR3 contains 15 residues. CDR3 in amino acids: CASSEVRPGIETQYF. The CDR3 nucleotides read TGTGCCAGCAGCGAAGTCCGTCCCGGGATAGAGACCCAGTACTTC.

The chain combines TRBV27 with TRBJ1-4; 7 bases line up with TRBD1. J was trimmed by 2 bases and V by 6 bases; bases with no gene match: 9. This CDR3 has 16 amino acids. Germline CDR1 and CDR2: MNHEY and SMNVEV (reference sequence). CDR3 protein: CASRRGQGGTNEKLFF. In nucleotides, the CDR3 is TGTGCCAGCAGGAGGGGGCAGGGCGGGACTAATGAAAAACTGTTTTTT.

This clone appeared once. The chain employs TRBV28 and TRBJ1-1; D may be TRBD1 (5 bases). The germline gives CDR1 MDHEN, CDR2 SYDVKM. The V end lost 6 bases, the J end lost 5 bases, and 13 bases lay between the germline ends. The CDR3 runs to 13 residues. CDR3 sequence: CASRERGRTEAFF. CDR3 coding DNA: TGTGCCAGCAGGGAAAGGGGCAGGACTGAAGCTTTCTTT. Together with reference TRBV28 and TRBJ1-1, the CDR3 gives the full variable domain: DVKVTQSSRYLVKRTGEKVFLECVQDMDHENMFWYRQDPGLGLRLIYFSYDVKMKEKGDIPEGYSVSREKKERFSLILESASTNQTSMYLCASRERGRTEAFFGQGTRLTVV.

This chain joins TRBV27 and TRBJ2-5, with a possible D match to TRBD2 (6 bases). Trimming stripped 2 bases from V and 3 bases from J, with 10 bases between. The germline CDR1 and CDR2 sequences are MNHEY and SMNVEV (reference sequence). The CDR3 sequence is 14 residues long. This CDR3 reads CASSLGVAEETQYF. The CDR3 DNA sequence: TGTGCCAGCAGTTTAGGAGTAGCGGAAGAGACCCAGTACTTC.

The chain carries TRBV5-1 and TRBJ1-1, with a weak D call TRBD1 (6 bases). Germline V gives CDR1 SGHRS, CDR2 YFSETQ. Between the trimmed V and J ends, which lost 5 bases and 4 bases, there was a span of 24 bases. The CDR3 has 17 amino acids. CDR3 bases: TGCGCCAGCAGGCAACGGGACATTCGCACAGAGGGCACTGAAGCTTTCTTT. This encodes CASRQRDIRTEGTEAFF.

This chain connects TRBV2 to TRBJ1-5; possibly TRBD1 for D (6 bases). The length of the CDR3 is 15 residues. Trimming took off 5 bases at V and 3 bases at J, with 14 bases between the two ends. Germline V gene lookup returns CDR1 SNHLY and CDR2 FYNNEI. The chain's CDR3 is CASSTWAGVNQPQHF. CDR3 sequence (DNA): TGTGCCAGCAGTACCTGGGCAGGGGTCAATCAGCCCCAGCATTTT.

This clone has only one observation. The junction and the germline gene differ at one end; a read error may be behind it. The chain uses TRBV7-9 and TRBJ2-7; 7 nucleotides line up with TRBD1. The germline gives CDR1 SEHNR, CDR2 FQNEAQ (reference sequence). The CDR3 spans 16 residues. The CDR3 DNA reads as TGTTCCAGCAGCTTAACCAGACAGGGTGGGCCCTACGAGCAGTACTTC. Its protein is CSSSLTRQGGPYEQYF.

This chain uses TRBV5-4 with TRBJ1-1, with no clear D. Germline CDR1 is SGHNT and CDR2 is YYREEE (reference sequence). With 0 bases removed from V and 10 bases from J, the gap between germline ends came to 10 bases. This CDR3 has 12 residues. CDR3 DNA: TGTGCCAGCAGCTTGGAAACGGGTGGAGCTTTCTTT. It encodes CASSLETGGAFF.

There are a few counts of this clone. The chain uses TRBV6-6 and TRBJ2-7; 8 bases align to TRBD2. V lost 5 bases and J lost 7; bases outside the gene matches: 13. Germline V gene lookup returns CDR1 MNHNY and CDR2 SVGAGI (reference sequence). CDR3 size: 15 residues. CDR3: CASSRAGGESQEQYF. In DNA, the CDR3 is TGTGCCAGCAGTCGTGCGGGAGGTGAAAGTCAAGAGCAGTACTTC.